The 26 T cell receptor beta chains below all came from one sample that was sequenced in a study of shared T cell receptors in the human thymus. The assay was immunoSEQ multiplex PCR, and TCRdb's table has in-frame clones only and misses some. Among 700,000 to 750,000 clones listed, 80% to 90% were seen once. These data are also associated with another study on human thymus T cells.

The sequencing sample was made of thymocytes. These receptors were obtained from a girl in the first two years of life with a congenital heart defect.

The CDR3 DNA follows: TGTGCCAGCAGTGTTCATAATGAAAAACTGTTTTTT. This gives the protein CASSVHNEKLFF. The chain has TRBV2 and TRBJ1-4; D is undetermined. Germline CDR1 SNHLY, CDR2 FYNNEI. The CDR3 is made up of 12 amino acids. V dropped 4 bases and J dropped 4 bases, with 4 bases sitting between them.

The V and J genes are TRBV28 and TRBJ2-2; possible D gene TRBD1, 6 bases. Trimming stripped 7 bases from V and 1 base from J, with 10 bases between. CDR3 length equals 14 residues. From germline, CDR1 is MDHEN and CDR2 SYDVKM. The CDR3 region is CASKKDRNTGELFF. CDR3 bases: TGTGCCAGCAAAAAGGACAGGAACACCGGGGAGCTGTTTTTT.

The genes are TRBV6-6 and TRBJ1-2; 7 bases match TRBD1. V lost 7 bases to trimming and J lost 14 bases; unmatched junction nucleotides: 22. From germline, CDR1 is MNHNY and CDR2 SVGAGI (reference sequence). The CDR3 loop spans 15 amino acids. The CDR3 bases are TGTGCCAGCACCCAACATACCGACTCGACAGGGTCGGAGACCTTC. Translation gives CASTQHTDSTGSETF.

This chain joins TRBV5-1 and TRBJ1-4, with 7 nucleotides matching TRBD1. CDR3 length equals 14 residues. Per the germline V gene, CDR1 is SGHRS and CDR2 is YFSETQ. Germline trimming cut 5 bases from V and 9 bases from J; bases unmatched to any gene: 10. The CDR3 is CASSLDRARQKLFF. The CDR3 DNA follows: TGCGCCAGCAGTTTAGACAGGGCTCGGCAAAAACTGTTTTTT.

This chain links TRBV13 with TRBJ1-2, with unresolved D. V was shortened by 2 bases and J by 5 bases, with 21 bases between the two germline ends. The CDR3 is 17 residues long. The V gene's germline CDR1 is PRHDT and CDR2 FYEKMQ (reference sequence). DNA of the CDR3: TGTGCCAGCAGCTTACCCCGTAACGGGAGGGTTCGGTATGGCTACACCTTC. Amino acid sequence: CASSLPRNGRVRYGYTF.

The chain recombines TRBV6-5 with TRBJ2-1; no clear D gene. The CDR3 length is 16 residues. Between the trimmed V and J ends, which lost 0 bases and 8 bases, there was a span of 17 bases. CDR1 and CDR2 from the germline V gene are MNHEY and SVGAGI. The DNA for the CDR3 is TGTGCCAGCAGTTACTCGAACTGGCGGCTCGCTCATGAGCAGTTCTTC. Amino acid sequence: CASSYSNWRLAHEQFF.

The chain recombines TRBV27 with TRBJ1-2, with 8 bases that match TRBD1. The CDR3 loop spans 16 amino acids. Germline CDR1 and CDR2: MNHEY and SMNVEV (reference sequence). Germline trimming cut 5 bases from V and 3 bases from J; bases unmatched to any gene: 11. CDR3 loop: CASSASPRGLDYGYTF. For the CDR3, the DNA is TGTGCCAGCAGTGCCTCGCCCAGGGGGCTGGACTATGGCTACACCTTC.

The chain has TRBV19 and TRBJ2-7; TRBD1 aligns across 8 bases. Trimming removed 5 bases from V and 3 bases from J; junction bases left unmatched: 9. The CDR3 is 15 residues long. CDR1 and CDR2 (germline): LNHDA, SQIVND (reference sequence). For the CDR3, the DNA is TGTGCCAGTAGTCCATACCAGGGGGCAAGCTACGAGCAGTACTTC. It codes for CASSPYQGASYEQYF.

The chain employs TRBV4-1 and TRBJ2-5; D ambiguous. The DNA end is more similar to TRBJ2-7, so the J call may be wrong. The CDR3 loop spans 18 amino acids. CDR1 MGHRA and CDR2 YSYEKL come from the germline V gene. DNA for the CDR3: TGCGCCAGCAGCCAAGATTACCCGGAGCTATTAAACCCCTACGAGCAGTACTTC. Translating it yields CASSQDYPELLNPYEQYF.

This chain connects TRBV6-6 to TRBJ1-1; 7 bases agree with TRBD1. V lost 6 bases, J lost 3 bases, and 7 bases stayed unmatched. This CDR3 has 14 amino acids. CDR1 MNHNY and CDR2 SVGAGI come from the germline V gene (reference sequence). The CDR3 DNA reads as TGTGCCAGCAGGACGTCGGGACAGCACACTGAAGCTTTCTTT. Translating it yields CASRTSGQHTEAFF.

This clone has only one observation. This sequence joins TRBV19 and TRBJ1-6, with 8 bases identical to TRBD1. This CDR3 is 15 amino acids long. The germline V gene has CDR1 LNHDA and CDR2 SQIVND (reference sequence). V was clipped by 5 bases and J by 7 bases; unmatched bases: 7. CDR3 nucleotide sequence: TGTGCCAGTAGTGACAGGGGAGAGAGGAATTCACCCCTCCACTTT. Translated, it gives CASSDRGERNSPLHF.

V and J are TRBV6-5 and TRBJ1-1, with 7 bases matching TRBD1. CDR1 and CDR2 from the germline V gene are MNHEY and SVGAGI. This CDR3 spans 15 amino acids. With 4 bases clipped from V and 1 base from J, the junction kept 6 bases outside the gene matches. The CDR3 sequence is CASSLADRWNTEAFF. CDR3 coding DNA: TGTGCCAGCAGTTTAGCGGACAGGTGGAACACTGAAGCTTTCTTT.

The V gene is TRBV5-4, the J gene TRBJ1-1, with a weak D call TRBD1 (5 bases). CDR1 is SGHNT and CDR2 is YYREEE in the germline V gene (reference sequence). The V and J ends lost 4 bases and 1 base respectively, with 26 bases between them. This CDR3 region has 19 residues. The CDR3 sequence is CASSLHLSRQGVGNTEAFF. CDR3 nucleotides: TGTGCCAGCAGCCTCCATTTAAGTAGGCAGGGCGTTGGGAACACTGAAGCTTTCTTT.

CDR3: CASSGWTGMNTEAFF. As DNA, the CDR3 is TGTGCCAGCAGTGGCTGGACGGGGATGAACACTGAAGCTTTCTTT. The chain employs TRBV25-1 and TRBJ1-1; D gene unclear. The CDR3 is 15 amino acids. Looked up from germline, CDR1 is MGHDK and CDR2 is SYGVNS. Trimming stripped 4 bases from V and 0 bases from J, with 12 bases between.

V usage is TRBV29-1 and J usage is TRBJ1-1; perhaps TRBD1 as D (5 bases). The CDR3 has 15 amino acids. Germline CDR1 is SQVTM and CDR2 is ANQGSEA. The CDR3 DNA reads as TGCACCTACCGGCGGGGCCCTAAGAGGCCCACTGAAGCTTTCTTT. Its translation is CTYRRGPKRPTEAFF. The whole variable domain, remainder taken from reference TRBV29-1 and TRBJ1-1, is SAVISQKPSRDICQRGTSLTIQCQVDSQVTMMFWYRQQPGQSLTLIATANQGSEATYESGFVIDKFPISRPNLTFSTLTVSNMSPEDSSIYLCTYRRGPKRPTEAFFGQGTRLTVV.

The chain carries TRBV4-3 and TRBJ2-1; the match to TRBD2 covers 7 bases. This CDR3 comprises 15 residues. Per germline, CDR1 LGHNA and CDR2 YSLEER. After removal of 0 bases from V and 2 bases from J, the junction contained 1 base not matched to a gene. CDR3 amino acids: CASSQDGGAYNEQFF. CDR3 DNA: TGCGCCAGCAGCCAAGATGGGGGGGCCTACAATGAGCAGTTCTTC.

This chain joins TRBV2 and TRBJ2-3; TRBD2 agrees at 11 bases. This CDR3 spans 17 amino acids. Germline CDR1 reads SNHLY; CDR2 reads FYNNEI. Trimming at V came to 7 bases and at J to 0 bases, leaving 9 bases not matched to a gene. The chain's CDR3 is CASTLTPSGGSTDTQYF. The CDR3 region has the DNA TGTGCCAGCACCCTGACCCCTAGCGGGGGGAGCACAGATACGCAGTATTTT.

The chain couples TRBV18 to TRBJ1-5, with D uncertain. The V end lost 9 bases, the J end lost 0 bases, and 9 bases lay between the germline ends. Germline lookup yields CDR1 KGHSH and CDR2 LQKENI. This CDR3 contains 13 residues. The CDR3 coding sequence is TGTGCCAGTAGGGAGGGTAGCAATCAGCCCCAGCATTTT. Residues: CASREGSNQPQHF. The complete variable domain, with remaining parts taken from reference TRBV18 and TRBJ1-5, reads NAGVMQNPRHLVRRRGQEARLRCSPMKGHSHVYWYRQLPEEGLKFMVYLQKENIIDESGMPKERFSAEFPKEGPSILRIQQVVRGDSAAYFCASREGSNQPQHFGDGTRLSIL.

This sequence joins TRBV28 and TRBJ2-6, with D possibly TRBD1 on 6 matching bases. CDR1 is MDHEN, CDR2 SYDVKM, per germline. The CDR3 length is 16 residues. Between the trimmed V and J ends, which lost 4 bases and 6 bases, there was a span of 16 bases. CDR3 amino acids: CASSYRVNSLANVLTF. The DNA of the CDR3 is TGTGCCAGCAGTTACAGGGTCAACTCTCTGGCCAACGTCCTGACTTTC.

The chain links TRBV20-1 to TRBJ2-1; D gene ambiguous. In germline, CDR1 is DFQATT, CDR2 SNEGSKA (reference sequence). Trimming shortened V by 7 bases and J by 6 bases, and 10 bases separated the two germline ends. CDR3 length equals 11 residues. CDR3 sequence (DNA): TGCAGTGTCGAGTGCCGCAATGAGCAGTTCTTC. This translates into CSVECRNEQFF.

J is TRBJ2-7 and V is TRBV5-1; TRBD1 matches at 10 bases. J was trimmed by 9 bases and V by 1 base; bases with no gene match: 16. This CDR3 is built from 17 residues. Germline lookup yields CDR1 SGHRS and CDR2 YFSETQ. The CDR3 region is CASSLSLPGTGVWVQYF. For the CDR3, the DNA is TGCGCCAGCAGCTTGAGCTTACCCGGGACAGGGGTTTGGGTGCAGTACTTC.

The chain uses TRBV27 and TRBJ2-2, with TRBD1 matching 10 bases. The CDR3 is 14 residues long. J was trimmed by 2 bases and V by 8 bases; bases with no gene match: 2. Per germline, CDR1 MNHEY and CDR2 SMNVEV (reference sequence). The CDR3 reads CASRDRGNTGELFF. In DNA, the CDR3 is TGTGCCAGCCGGGACAGGGGAAACACCGGGGAGCTGTTTTTT.

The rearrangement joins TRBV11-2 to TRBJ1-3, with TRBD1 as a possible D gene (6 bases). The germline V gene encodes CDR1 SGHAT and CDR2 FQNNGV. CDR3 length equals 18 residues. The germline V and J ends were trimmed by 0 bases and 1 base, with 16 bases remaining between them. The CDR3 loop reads CASSLDDRSGRSGNTIYF. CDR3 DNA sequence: TGTGCCAGCAGCTTAGACGACAGGTCCGGTCGATCTGGAAACACCATATATTTT.

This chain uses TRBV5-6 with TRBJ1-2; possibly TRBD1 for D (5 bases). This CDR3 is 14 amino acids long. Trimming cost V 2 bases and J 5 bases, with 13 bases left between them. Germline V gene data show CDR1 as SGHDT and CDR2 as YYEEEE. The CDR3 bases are TGTGCCAGCAGCTTAGCCGGGACTGAGTATGGCTACACCTTC. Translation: CASSLAGTEYGYTF.

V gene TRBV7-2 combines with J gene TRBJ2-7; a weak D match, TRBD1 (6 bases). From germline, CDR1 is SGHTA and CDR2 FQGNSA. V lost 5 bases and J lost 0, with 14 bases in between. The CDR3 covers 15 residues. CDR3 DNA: TGTGCCAGCAGCGCACGACAGGTCCCCTCCTACGAGCAGTACTTC. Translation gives CASSARQVPSYEQYF.

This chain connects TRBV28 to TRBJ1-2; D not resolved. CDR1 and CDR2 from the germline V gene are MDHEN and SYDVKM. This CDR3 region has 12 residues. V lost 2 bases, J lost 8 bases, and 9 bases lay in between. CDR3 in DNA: TGTGCCAGCAGTTTAGCCCCTAACGGCTACACCTTC. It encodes CASSLAPNGYTF.